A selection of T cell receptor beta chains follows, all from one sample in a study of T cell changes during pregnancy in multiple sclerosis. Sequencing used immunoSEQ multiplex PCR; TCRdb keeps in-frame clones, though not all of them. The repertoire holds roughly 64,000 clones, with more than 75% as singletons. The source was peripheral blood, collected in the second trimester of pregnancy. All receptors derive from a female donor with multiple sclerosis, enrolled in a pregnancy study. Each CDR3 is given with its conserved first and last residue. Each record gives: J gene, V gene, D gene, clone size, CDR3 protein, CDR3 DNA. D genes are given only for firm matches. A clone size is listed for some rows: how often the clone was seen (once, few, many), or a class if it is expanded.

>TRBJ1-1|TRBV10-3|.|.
CAISEPGNTEAFF
TGTGCCATCAGTGAGCCAGGGAACACTGAAGCTTTCTTT
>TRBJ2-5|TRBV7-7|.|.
CASSLFGGFPPVGETQYF
TGTGCTAGCAGCTTATTCGGGGGATTCCCCCCGGTAGGGGAGACCCAGTACTTC
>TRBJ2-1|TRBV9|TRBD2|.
CASSVGGSGPTYNEQFF
TGTGCCAGCAGCGTAGGGGGTAGCGGGCCTACCTACAATGAGCAGTTCTTC
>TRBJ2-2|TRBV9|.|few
CASSKGHSLGGYGELFF
TGTGCCAGCAGCAAGGGCCATTCACTAGGGGGTTATGGGGAGCTGTTTTTT
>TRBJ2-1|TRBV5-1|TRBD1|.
CASTSLGRGLDEQFF
TGCGCCAGCACCTCGTTGGGCAGGGGGCTCGATGAGCAGTTCTTC
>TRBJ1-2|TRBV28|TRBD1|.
CASIPGTAGDGYTF
TGTGCCAGCATTCCCGGGACAGCGGGGGATGGCTACACCTTC
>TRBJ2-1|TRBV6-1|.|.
CASNTEFYNEQFF
TGTGCCAGCAACACGGAGTTCTACAATGAGCAGTTCTTC
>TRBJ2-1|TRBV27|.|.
CASSSTTGVLEQNRNEQFF
TGTGCCAGCAGTTCAACGACAGGAGTCCTAGAACAAAACCGCAATGAGCAGTTCTTC
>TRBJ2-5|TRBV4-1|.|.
CASSQGTAISKGTQYF
TGCGCCAGCAGCCAAGGGACAGCGATCTCGAAGGGGACCCAGTACTTC
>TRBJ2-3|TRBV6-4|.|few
CASSLESGGTDTQYF
TGTGCCAGCAGTCTCGAATCAGGGGGCACAGATACGCAGTATTTT
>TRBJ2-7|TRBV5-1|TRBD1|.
CASSYGTDRYEQYF
TGCGCCAGCAGCTACGGGACAGACCGCTACGAGCAGTACTTC
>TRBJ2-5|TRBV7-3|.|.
CASSLRAGGGETQYF
TGTGCCAGCAGCTTAAGGGCAGGGGGAGGAGAGACCCAGTACTTC
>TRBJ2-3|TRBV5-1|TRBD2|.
CASSRLAGGTDTQYF
TGCGCCAGCAGTCGGCTAGCGGGGGGGACAGATACGCAGTATTTT
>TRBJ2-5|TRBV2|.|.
CASSVGLEETQYF
TGTGCCAGCAGTGTCGGACTGGAAGAGACCCAGTACTTC
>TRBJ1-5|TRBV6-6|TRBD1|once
CASSQQGVNQPQHF
TGTGCCAGCAGTCAACAGGGGGTCAATCAGCCCCAGCATTTT
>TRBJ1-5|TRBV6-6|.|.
CASSYVGDLRPQHF
TGTGCCAGCAGTTACGTCGGGGATCTCCGGCCCCAGCATTTT
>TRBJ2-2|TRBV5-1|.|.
CASSLAGGSRPGELFF
TGCGCCAGCAGCTTGGCCGGAGGGAGTAGGCCCGGGGAGCTGTTTTTT
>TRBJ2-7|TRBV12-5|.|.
CASGLASTAISYEQYF
TGTGCTAGTGGTTTGGCATCGACAGCCATCTCCTACGAGCAGTACTTC
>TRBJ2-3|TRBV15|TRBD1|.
CATSGTGEADTQYF
TGTGCCACCAGCGGGACAGGGGAAGCAGATACGCAGTATTTT
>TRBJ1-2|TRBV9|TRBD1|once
CASSFRTGGPEGYTF
TGTGCCAGCAGTTTCCGGACAGGGGGCCCGGAGGGCTACACCTTC
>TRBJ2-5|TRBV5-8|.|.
CASSKDSGYQETQYF
TGTGCCAGCAGCAAAGACTCAGGGTACCAAGAGACCCAGTACTTC
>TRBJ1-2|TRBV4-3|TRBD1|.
CASSQGAGRGDGYTF
TGCGCCAGCAGCCAAGGTGCGGGCAGGGGGGATGGCTACACCTTC
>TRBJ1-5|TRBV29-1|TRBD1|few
CSAIGQDADQPQHF
TGCAGCGCGATCGGACAGGACGCGGATCAGCCCCAGCATTTT
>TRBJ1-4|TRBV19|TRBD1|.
CASSPGQGGEKLFF
TGTGCCAGTAGCCCGGGACAGGGGGGTGAAAAACTGTTTTTT
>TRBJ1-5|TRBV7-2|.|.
CASSWGGYSNQPQHF
TGTGCCAGCAGCTGGGGCGGCTATAGCAATCAGCCCCAGCATTTT
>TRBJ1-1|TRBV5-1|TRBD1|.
CASSFTGDTEAFF
TGCGCCAGCAGCTTTACAGGGGACACTGAAGCTTTCTTT
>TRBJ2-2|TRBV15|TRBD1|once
CATSRERQGVVPGELFF
TGTGCCACCAGCAGAGAGAGACAGGGAGTCGTCCCCGGGGAGCTGTTTTTT
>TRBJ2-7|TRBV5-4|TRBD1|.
CASSSRTGSSYEQYF
TGTGCCAGCAGCTCCCGGACAGGGAGCTCCTACGAGCAGTACTTC
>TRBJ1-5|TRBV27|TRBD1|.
CASSLLPPRQGTQPQHF
TGTGCCAGCAGTTTACTTCCACCCCGACAGGGCACTCAGCCCCAGCATTTT
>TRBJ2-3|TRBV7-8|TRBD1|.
CASSFYRGWVQSTDTQYF
TGTGCCAGCAGCTTCTACAGGGGGTGGGTTCAAAGCACAGATACGCAGTATTTT
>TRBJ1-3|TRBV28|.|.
CASSLYMVGVSSGNTIYF
TGTGCCAGCAGTTTATATATGGTCGGAGTGAGCTCTGGAAACACCATATATTTT
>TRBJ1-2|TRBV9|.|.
CASSVGRVGGYTF
TGTGCCAGCAGCGTCGGCAGGGTGGGAGGCTACACCTTC
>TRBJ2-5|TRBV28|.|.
CASSSPGAGETQYF
TGTGCCAGCAGCAGTCCAGGGGCGGGTGAGACCCAGTACTTC
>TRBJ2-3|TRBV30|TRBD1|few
CAWTRGLSTDTQYF
TGTGCCTGGACCAGGGGGCTGAGCACAGATACGCAGTATTTT
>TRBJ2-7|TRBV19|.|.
CASSIGGVRQAGYEQYF
TGTGCCAGTAGTATAGGGGGAGTAAGGCAGGCGGGCTACGAGCAGTACTTC
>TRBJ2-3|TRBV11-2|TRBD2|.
CASSGTSGRTDTQYF
TGTGCCAGCAGCGGGACTAGCGGGCGCACAGATACGCAGTATTTT
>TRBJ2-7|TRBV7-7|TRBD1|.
CASSFRQGPTYEQYF
TGTGCTAGCAGCTTCAGACAGGGTCCAACCTACGAGCAGTACTTC
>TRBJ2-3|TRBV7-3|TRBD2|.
CASSQSSGDADTQYF
TGTGCCAGCAGCCAATCTAGCGGGGACGCAGATACGCAGTATTTT
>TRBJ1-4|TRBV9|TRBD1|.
CASSVGTGVRKLFF
TGTGCCAGCAGCGTAGGGACAGGGGTGCGAAAACTGTTTTTT
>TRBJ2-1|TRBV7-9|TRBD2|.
CASSPGTSDDNEQFF
TGTGCCAGCAGCCCCGGGACTAGCGATGATAATGAGCAGTTCTTC
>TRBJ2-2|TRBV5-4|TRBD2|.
CASSSSLAGGTGELFF
TGTGCCAGCAGCTCCTCACTAGCGGGGGGGACCGGGGAGCTGTTTTTT
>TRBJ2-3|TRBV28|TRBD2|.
CASRGLAGGAGDTQYF
TGTGCCAGCAGGGGTCTAGCGGGGGGGGCAGGAGATACGCAGTATTTT
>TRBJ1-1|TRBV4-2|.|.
CASSYRARGITEAFF
TGTGCCAGCAGCTACCGGGCCAGGGGCATCACTGAAGCTTTCTTT
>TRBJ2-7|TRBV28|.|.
CASSRGNYEQYF
TGTGCCAGCAGCCGAGGGAACTACGAGCAGTACTTC
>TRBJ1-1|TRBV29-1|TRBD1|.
CSASRQGNTEAFF
TGCAGCGCCTCCCGACAGGGGAACACTGAAGCTTTCTTT